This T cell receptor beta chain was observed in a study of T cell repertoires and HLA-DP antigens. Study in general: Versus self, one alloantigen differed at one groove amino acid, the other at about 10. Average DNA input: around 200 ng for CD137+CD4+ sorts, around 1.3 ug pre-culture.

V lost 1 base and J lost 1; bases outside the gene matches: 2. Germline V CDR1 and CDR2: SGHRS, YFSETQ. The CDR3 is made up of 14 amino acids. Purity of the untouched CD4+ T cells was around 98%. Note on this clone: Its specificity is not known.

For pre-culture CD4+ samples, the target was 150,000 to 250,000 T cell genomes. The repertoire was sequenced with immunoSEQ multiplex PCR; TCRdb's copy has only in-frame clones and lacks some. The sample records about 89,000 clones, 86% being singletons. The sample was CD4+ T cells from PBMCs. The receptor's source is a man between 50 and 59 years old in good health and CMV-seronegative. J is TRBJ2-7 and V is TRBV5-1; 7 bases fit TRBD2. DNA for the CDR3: TGCGCCAGCAGCTTGAGCGGGACTTCCTACGAGCAGTACTTC. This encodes CASSLSGTSYEQYF.